The T cell receptor (beta chain) described here comes from a study of shared clonotypes between healthy human individuals. Sequenced by immunoSEQ multiplex PCR; TCRdb stores in-frame clones only, minus some. Of over 1.5 million clones listed, 95% to 99% are singletons. V lost 1 base and J lost 4, with 15 bases in between. CDR1 SGHRS and CDR2 YFSETQ come from the germline V gene. The CDR3 has 17 residues. The sample consisted of naive CD4+ T cells sorted from blood. Documented subset: CD45RA+ positively selected. This receptor was taken from a man aged 25 to 45 in good health. The V gene is TRBV5-1, the J gene TRBJ2-6, with D maybe TRBD1 (6 bases). The CDR3 sequence is CASSLLQGPAGANVLTF. The DNA for the CDR3 is TGCGCCAGCAGCTTGCTGCAGGGGCCAGCCGGGGCCAACGTCCTGACTTTC.